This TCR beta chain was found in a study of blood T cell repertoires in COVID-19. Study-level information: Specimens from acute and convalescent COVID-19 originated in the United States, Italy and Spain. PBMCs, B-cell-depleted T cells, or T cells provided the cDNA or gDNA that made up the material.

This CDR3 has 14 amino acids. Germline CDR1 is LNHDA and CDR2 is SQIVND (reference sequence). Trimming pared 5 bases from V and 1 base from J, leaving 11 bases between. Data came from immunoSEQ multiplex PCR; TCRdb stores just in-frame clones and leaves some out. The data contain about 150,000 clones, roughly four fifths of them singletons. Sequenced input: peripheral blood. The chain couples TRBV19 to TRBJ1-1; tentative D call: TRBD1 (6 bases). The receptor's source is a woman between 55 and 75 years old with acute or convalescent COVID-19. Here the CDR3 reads CASSGDRQNTEAFF. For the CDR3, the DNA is TGTGCCAGTAGTGGTGACAGGCAGAACACTGAAGCTTTCTTT.